Given below is one TCR beta chain in context. The antigen remains undetermined. Each CDR3 protein is one row after TCRdb ran MiXCR on the 5' RACE reads. The table has fewer than 500,000 distinct CDR3 sequences, about 23% seen once. The data were obtained in a study of T-cell memory formation after mild COVID-19. Study as a whole: There were largely donor-specific TCR clusters. General observations from the study: Whereas later expanders leaned CD4+, clones contracting day 15 to 85 showed a balanced CD4/CD8 makeup. CD4+ contracting clones lay mainly in CM and EM, CD8+ ones in EMRA.

Trimming at V came to 4 bases and at J to 0 bases, leaving 10 bases not matched to a gene. CDR1 SGHRS and CDR2 YFSETQ come from the germline V gene. This CDR3 spans 17 amino acids. This TCR was recovered from an adult woman who had mild COVID-19 (a few samples of this study predate the infection). Cell type and time point are not known. Material: PBMCs or a T cell subset sorted from them (not recorded which). The chain has TRBV5-1 and TRBJ2-3; TRBD2 matches 8 bases. The CDR3 DNA is TGCGCCAGCAGCAAAATACTAGCGGTACCTAGCACAGATACGCAGTATTTT. Translating gives CASSKILAVPSTDTQYF.